What follows are 29 T cell receptor beta chains derived from one specimen sequenced in a study of cytomegalovirus exposure and HLA in healthy donors. The PCR contained 60 Vbeta and 13 Jbeta primers. TCRdb keeps only in-frame clones here, not all; method: immunoSEQ multiplex PCR. Of around 50,000 clones listed, 70% to 85% were seen once; the top ten hold 2.5% to 3%. Sequenced material: PBMCs. The receptors were sampled from a man aged 50-59 years in good health and CMV-seronegative.

About this clone itself: The junction shows a germline mismatch at one end, possibly a read error. The same CDR3 also results from other DNA sequences found in this sample. The V and J genes are TRBV11-1 and TRBJ2-6; D might be TRBD1 (5 bases). The CDR3 is 14 residues long. From germline, CDR1 is SGHAT and CDR2 FQDESV (reference sequence). The CDR3 reads CASSFPTGANVLTF. The DNA of the CDR3 is TGTGCCAGCAGCTTCCCCACTGGGGCCAACGTCTTGACTTTC.

This clone was seen a single time. V and J are TRBV11-2 and TRBJ2-7; the match to TRBD1 covers 11 bases. The CDR3 is 16 amino acids. CDR1 is SGHAT and CDR2 is FQNNGV in the germline V gene. Losses at the gene ends were 1 base for V and 7 bases for J; bases not matched to a gene: 9. CDR3 residues: CASSLAGQGAMGEQYF. CDR3 nucleotide sequence: TGTGCCAGCAGCTTAGCAGGACAGGGGGCCATGGGTGAGCAGTACTTC.

V gene TRBV6-1 combines with J gene TRBJ1-4; TRBD1 agrees at 7 bases. The germline gives CDR1 MNHNS, CDR2 SASEGT. This CDR3 is 14 amino acids long. After removal of 6 bases from V and 5 bases from J, the junction contained 6 bases not matched to a gene. DNA for the CDR3: TGTGCCAGCAGCGCCGGGACAGTCAATGAAAAACTGTTTTTT. Encoded protein: CASSAGTVNEKLFF.

The V call is TRBV5-1, the J call TRBJ2-1; tentatively, D is TRBD1 (6 bases). Trimming stripped 4 bases from V and 4 bases from J, with 15 bases between. The CDR3 covers 15 residues. Germline assignment: CDR1 SGHRS and CDR2 YFSETQ. CDR3 nucleotide sequence: TGCGCCAGCAGCGTGGGACAAAATGGGTACAATGAGCAGTTCTTC. It specifies CASSVGQNGYNEQFF.

The chain recombines TRBV7-3 with TRBJ2-1; 10 nucleotides match TRBD1. The V and J ends lost 5 bases and 8 bases, in that order; junction bases with no gene match: 6. Per the germline V gene, CDR1 is SGHTA and CDR2 is FQGTGA. CDR3 size: 14 residues. For the CDR3, the DNA is TGTGCCAGCAGCCCGGGACAGGGGTGGGATGAGCAGTTCTTC. Residues: CASSPGQGWDEQFF.

V and J are TRBV28 and TRBJ1-4; no firm D call. Germline V CDR1 and CDR2: MDHEN, SYDVKM. This CDR3 is built from 15 residues. The germline V and J ends were trimmed by 7 bases and 0 bases, with 12 bases remaining between them. In DNA, the CDR3 is TGTGCCAGCACTCCCTCCGGAGCAACTAATGAAAAACTGTTTTTT. Translated: CASTPSGATNEKLFF.

The chain combines TRBV6-1 with TRBJ2-2, with 7 bases that match TRBD2. V shed 11 bases, J shed 0 bases, and the junction held 3 bases outside the gene matches. The CDR3 covers 13 residues. Germline CDR1 and CDR2: MNHNS and SASEGT. CDR3 region: CAGGGPNTGELFF. In nucleotides, the CDR3 is TGTGCCGGGGGGGGACCGAACACCGGGGAGCTGTTTTTT.

The chain combines TRBV7-9 with TRBJ1-1; no definite D call. The CDR3 consists of 15 residues. Deletions cut 2 bases from V and 6 bases from J, with 16 bases between. Per germline, CDR1 SEHNR and CDR2 FQNEAQ (reference sequence). The CDR3 nucleotides are TGTGCCAGCAGCTTACCCAATCAGATCATTGCTGAAGCTTTCTTT. Translation: CASSLPNQIIAEAFF.

The V gene is TRBV6-5, the J gene TRBJ2-2; the D gene is possibly TRBD2 (6 bases). The germline V gene encodes CDR1 MNHEY and CDR2 SVGAGI. This CDR3 has 15 residues. The V end was cut by 5 bases, the J end by 0 bases, with 10 bases between. The CDR3 protein is CASSRWGANTGELFF. The CDR3 coding sequence is TGTGCCAGCAGTCGATGGGGGGCGAACACCGGGGAGCTGTTTTTT.

The rearrangement links TRBV5-1 to TRBJ2-1, with TRBD2 matching over 10 bases. J was trimmed by 6 bases and V by 3 bases; bases with no gene match: 6. This CDR3 has 15 residues. Germline CDR1 is SGHRS and CDR2 is YFSETQ. CDR3 bases: TGCGCCAGCAGCTACCTAGCGGGGGCCCTCAATGAGCAGTTCTTC. Translated, it gives CASSYLAGALNEQFF. Supplemented by reference TRBV5-1 and TRBJ2-1, the full variable domain reads KAGVTQTPRYLIKTRGQQVTLSCSPISGHRSVSWYQQTPGQGLQFLFEYFSETQRNKGNFPGRFSGRQFSNSRSEMNVSTLELGDSALYLCASSYLAGALNEQFFGPGTRLTVL.

V usage is TRBV9 and J usage is TRBJ2-7, with 11 bases identical to TRBD1. The trim removed 6 bases at V and 4 bases at J, leaving 6 bases unmatched. The CDR3 covers 14 residues. CDR1 is SGDLS, CDR2 YYNGEE, per germline. This CDR3 reads CASTRGDRGYEQYF. The DNA for the CDR3 is TGTGCCAGCACTCGGGGGGACAGGGGGTACGAGCAGTACTTC.

The V and J genes are TRBV13 and TRBJ2-1; 10 bases align to TRBD2. Germline CDR1 and CDR2: PRHDT and FYEKMQ (reference sequence). This CDR3 has 13 amino acids. Trimming removed 5 bases from V and 10 bases from J; junction bases left unmatched: 5. Here the CDR3 DNA reads TGTGCCAGCAGCGTAACTAGCGGGACCGAGCAGTTCTTC. It is translated as CASSVTSGTEQFF.

This clone showed up just a few times. This sequence joins TRBV2 and TRBJ2-5; 11 bases fit TRBD1. With the DNA end fitting TRBJ2-7 better, the J assignment may be wrong. The CDR3 loop spans 14 amino acids. The germline V gene has CDR1 SNHLY and CDR2 FYNNEI. The CDR3 spells CASSDPDRGREQYF. The DNA for the CDR3 is TGTGCCAGCAGTGACCCGGACAGGGGGCGCGAGCAGTACTTC.

This clone came up once. The chain recombines TRBV5-1 with TRBJ1-4; no definite D call. The CDR3 is made up of 15 amino acids. The germline V gene encodes CDR1 SGHRS and CDR2 YFSETQ. V was shortened by 0 bases and J by 0 bases, with 6 bases between the two germline ends. CDR3 in amino acids: CASSLGRATNEKLFF. The CDR3 DNA reads TGCGCCAGCAGCTTGGGAAGAGCAACTAATGAAAAACTGTTTTTT.

V gene TRBV7-9 combines with J gene TRBJ1-1; TRBD1 might be the D (5 bases). The CDR3 is 14 residues long. V was pared by 1 base and J by 5 bases, with 11 bases between. Per germline, CDR1 SEHNR and CDR2 FQNEAQ (reference sequence). The CDR3 reads CASSLVRTQTEAFF. DNA of the CDR3: TGTGCCAGCAGCTTAGTTCGGACACAGACTGAAGCTTTCTTT.

The chain carries TRBV9 and TRBJ1-3; the D gene is possibly TRBD1 (5 bases). Trimming left V 3 bases short and J 3 bases short, with 16 bases between. Germline V lookup: CDR1 SGDLS, CDR2 YYNGEE. The CDR3 sequence is 16 residues long. The CDR3 sequence: CASSATRRASGNTIYF. The CDR3 DNA sequence: TGTGCCAGCAGCGCCACCCGCAGGGCAAGTGGAAACACCATATATTTT.

The rearrangement links TRBV7-2 to TRBJ2-5, with 14 bases fitting TRBD2. V lost 4 bases to trimming and J lost 5 bases; unmatched junction nucleotides: 9. Germline V lookup: CDR1 SGHTA, CDR2 FQGNSA. This CDR3 has 17 residues. This CDR3 is CASSSSTSGGAYETQYF. CDR3 nucleotides: TGTGCCAGCAGCTCATCGACTAGCGGGGGGGCGTATGAGACCCAGTACTTC.

The rearrangement joins TRBV18 to TRBJ1-5; 9 nucleotides match TRBD1. The CDR3 is 18 residues long. The germline CDR1 and CDR2 sequences are KGHSH and LQKENI. V was pared by 3 bases and J by 1 base, with 10 bases of the junction left unmatched. The DNA of the CDR3 is TGTGCCAGCTCACCCACCCCGGGACAGGGTTTCAGCAATCAGCCCCAGCATTTT. This encodes CASSPTPGQGFSNQPQHF.

Here the CDR3 reads CASSSNDKSTEAFF. DNA for the CDR3: TGTGCCAGCAGCTCAAATGACAAGAGCACTGAAGCTTTCTTT. This sequence joins TRBV5-4 and TRBJ1-1, with D uncertain. The germline V gene has CDR1 SGHNT and CDR2 YYREEE (reference sequence). Trimming shortened V by 3 bases and J by 4 bases, and 13 bases separated the two germline ends. This CDR3 has 14 residues.

V usage is TRBV6-1 and J usage is TRBJ1-6; the D gene is possibly TRBD1 (5 bases). Trimming pared 4 bases from V and 13 bases from J, leaving 17 bases between. This CDR3 is built from 14 residues. Per germline, CDR1 MNHNS and CDR2 SASEGT. The CDR3 DNA reads TGTGCCAGCAGTGTCGTGGGGCCGAATCTGCCCCTCCACTTT. Translation gives CASSVVGPNLPLHF.

This chain joins TRBV15 and TRBJ2-5; 7 bases fit TRBD2. CDR1 and CDR2 (germline): LNHNV, YYDKDF (reference sequence). Losses at the gene ends were 1 base for V and 6 bases for J; bases not matched to a gene: 5. The CDR3 is 14 amino acids. CDR3 in DNA: TGTGCCACCAGCAGAGTTCCGGGACTACAGACCCAGTACTTC. Protein: CATSRVPGLQTQYF.

The chain couples TRBV5-6 to TRBJ1-5; a weak D match, TRBD1 (5 bases). Germline assignment: CDR1 SGHDT and CDR2 YYEEEE. This CDR3 has 18 amino acids. Trimming pared 4 bases from V and 6 bases from J, leaving 26 bases between. The CDR3 protein is CASSQGEGKTGAAQPQHF. CDR3 DNA sequence: TGTGCCAGCAGCCAAGGGGAGGGGAAGACCGGTGCTGCTCAGCCCCAGCATTTT.

The chain combines TRBV7-9 with TRBJ2-5, with 7 bases aligning to TRBD1. The germline gives CDR1 SEHNR, CDR2 FQNEAQ (reference sequence). The CDR3 sequence is 15 residues long. V shed 5 bases and J 2 bases; nucleotides not matched to a gene: 8. Written as DNA, the CDR3 is TGTGCCAGCAGCCCGGGACAGACCATTCAAGAGACCCAGTACTTC. Amino acid sequence: CASSPGQTIQETQYF.

This clone was counted a single time. This chain connects TRBV11-1 to TRBJ1-2, with 10 nucleotides matching TRBD1. The junction had 5 bases not matched to a gene; V was cut back by 4 bases and J by 0 bases. The CDR3 has 16 residues. Germline CDR1 SGHAT, CDR2 FQDESV (reference sequence). This CDR3 reads CASSSDRGIANYGYTF. The CDR3 nucleotides are TGTGCCAGCAGCTCGGACAGGGGGATAGCTAACTATGGCTACACCTTC.

CDR3 sequence: CASSFQAGGNYNEQFF. The DNA of the CDR3 is TGCGCCAGCAGCTTTCAAGCGGGGGGGAACTACAATGAGCAGTTCTTC. The chain employs TRBV5-1 and TRBJ2-1; TRBD2 aligns across 10 bases. Germline CDR1 and CDR2: SGHRS and YFSETQ. With 2 bases clipped from V and 3 bases from J, the junction kept 5 bases outside the gene matches. The CDR3 is made up of 16 amino acids.

The V gene is TRBV7-9, the J gene TRBJ2-2; weak D call: TRBD1 (6 bases). Trimming stripped 4 bases from V and 7 bases from J, with 16 bases between. This CDR3 is 15 amino acids long. Germline loops: CDR1 SEHNR, CDR2 FQNEAQ (reference sequence). CDR3: CASSSRVQGNGELFF. The CDR3 DNA follows: TGTGCCAGCAGCTCGCGGGTACAGGGTAACGGGGAGCTGTTTTTT.

The chain is built from TRBV5-5 and TRBJ1-4; unclear D gene. This CDR3 is 14 amino acids long. With 8 bases removed from V and 0 bases from J, the gap between germline ends came to 11 bases. Germline CDR1 is SGHKS and CDR2 is YYEKEE (reference sequence). The CDR3 DNA is TGTGCCAGTCAAGTAACACCAACTAATGAAAAACTGTTTTTT. This gives the protein CASQVTPTNEKLFF.

V and J are TRBV19 and TRBJ1-1; D gene uncertain. Germline CDR1 reads LNHDA; CDR2 reads SQIVND (reference sequence). CDR3 length equals 14 residues. V dropped 7 bases and J dropped 0 bases, with 12 bases sitting between them. CDR3 amino acids: CASMAASLNTEAFF. The DNA for the CDR3 is TGTGCCAGTATGGCGGCGAGTCTGAACACTGAAGCTTTCTTT.

The chain carries TRBV27 and TRBJ2-3, with D possibly being TRBD1 (6 bases). The CDR3 covers 15 residues. V lost 2 bases, J lost 2 bases, and 11 bases lay in between. Germline-derived CDR1 and CDR2 are MNHEY and SMNVEV (reference sequence). The CDR3 loop is CASSLMDSFTDTQYF. CDR3 coding DNA: TGTGCCAGCAGTTTAATGGACAGTTTCACAGATACGCAGTATTTT.